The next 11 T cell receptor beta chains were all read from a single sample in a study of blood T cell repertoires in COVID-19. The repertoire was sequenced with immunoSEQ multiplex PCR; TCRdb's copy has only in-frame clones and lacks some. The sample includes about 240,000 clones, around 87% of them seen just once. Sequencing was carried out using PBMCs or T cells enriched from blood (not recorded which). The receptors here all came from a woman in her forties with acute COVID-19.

The CDR3 sequence: CASRMRENTEAFF. The CDR3 nucleotides are TGTGCCAGCAGAATGCGGGAGAACACTGAAGCTTTCTTT. The chain couples TRBV12-3 or TRBV12-4 to TRBJ1-1, with unresolved D. V lost 6 bases and J lost 1, with 9 bases in between. The CDR3 extends over 13 amino acids.

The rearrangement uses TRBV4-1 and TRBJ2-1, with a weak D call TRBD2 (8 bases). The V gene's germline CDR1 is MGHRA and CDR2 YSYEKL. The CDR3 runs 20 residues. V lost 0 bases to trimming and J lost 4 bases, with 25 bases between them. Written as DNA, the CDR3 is TGCGCCAGCAGCCAAGATCCGACAGGGAGAGCGGGAGTGGGGTACAATGAGCAGTTCTTC. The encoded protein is CASSQDPTGRAGVGYNEQFF.

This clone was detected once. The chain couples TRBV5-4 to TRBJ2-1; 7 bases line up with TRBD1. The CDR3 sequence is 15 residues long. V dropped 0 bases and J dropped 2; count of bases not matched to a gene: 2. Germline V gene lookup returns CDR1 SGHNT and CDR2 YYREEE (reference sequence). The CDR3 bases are TGTGCCAGCAGCTTGGAGGGGGCCCCCTACAATGAGCAGTTCTTC. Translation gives CASSLEGAPYNEQFF.

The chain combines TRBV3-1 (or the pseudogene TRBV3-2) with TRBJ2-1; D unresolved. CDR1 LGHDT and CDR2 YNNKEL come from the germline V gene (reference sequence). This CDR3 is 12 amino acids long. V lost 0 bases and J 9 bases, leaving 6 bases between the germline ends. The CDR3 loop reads CASSQDSSEQFF. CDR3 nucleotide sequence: TGTGCCAGCAGCCAAGATTCCAGTGAGCAGTTCTTC.

Here the CDR3 DNA reads TGTGCCAGCAGCTTGGACGGGCAGGGAAGAGGCTATGGCTACACCTTC. Its protein is CASSLDGQGRGYGYTF. This chain connects TRBV5-4 to TRBJ1-2, with D perhaps matching TRBD1 (5 bases). The V gene's germline CDR1 is SGHNT and CDR2 YYREEE (reference sequence). The ends were cut back, 0 bases at V and 4 bases at J, with 16 bases in the middle. There are 16 residues in the CDR3.

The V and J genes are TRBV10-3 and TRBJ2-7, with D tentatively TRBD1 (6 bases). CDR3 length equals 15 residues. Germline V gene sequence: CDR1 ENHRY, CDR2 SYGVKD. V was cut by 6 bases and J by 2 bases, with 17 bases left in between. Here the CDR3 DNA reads TGTGCCATCAGGGGGGACACCTCCGCTACCTACGAGCAGTACTTC. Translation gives CAIRGDTSATYEQYF.

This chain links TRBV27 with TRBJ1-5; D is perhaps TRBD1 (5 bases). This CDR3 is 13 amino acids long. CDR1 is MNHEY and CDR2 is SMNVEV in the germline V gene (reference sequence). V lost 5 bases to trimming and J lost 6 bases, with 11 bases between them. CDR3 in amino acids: CASSPIQGQPQHF. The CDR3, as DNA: TGTGCCAGCAGTCCCATCCAGGGTCAGCCCCAGCATTTT.

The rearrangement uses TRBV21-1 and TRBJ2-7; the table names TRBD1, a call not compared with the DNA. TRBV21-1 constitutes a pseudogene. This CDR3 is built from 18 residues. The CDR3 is CASRGDIEGQGSPYEQYF. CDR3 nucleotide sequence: TGTGCCAGCAGGGGGGATATTGAAGGACAGGGGAGTCCCTACGAGCAGTACTTC.

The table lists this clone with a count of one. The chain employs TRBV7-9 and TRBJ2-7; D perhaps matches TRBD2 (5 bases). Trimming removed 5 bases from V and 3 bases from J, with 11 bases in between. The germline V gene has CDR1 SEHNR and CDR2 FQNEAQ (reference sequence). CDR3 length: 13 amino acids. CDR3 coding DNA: TGTGCCAGCAGCCCACGCGACTACTACGAGCAGTACTTC. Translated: CASSPRDYYEQYF. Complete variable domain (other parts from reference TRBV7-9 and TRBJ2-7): DTGVSQNPRHKITKRGQNVTFRCDPISEHNRLYWYRQTLGQGPEFLTYFQNEAQLEKSRLLSDRFSAERPKGSFSTLEIQRTEQGDSAMYLCASSPRDYYEQYFGPGTRLTVT.

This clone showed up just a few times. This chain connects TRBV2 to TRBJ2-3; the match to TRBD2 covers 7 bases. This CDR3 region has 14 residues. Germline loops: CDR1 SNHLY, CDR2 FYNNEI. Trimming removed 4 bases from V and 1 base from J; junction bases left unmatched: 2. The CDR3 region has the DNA TGTGCCAGCAGTGGAACTAGCGGCACAGATACGCAGTATTTT. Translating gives CASSGTSGTDTQYF.

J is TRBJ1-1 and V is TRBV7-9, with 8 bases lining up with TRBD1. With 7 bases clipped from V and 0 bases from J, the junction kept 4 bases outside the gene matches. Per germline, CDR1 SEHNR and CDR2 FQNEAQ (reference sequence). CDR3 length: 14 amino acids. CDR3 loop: CASTGQGVNTEAFF. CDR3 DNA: TGTGCCAGCACCGGACAGGGAGTGAACACTGAAGCTTTCTTT.